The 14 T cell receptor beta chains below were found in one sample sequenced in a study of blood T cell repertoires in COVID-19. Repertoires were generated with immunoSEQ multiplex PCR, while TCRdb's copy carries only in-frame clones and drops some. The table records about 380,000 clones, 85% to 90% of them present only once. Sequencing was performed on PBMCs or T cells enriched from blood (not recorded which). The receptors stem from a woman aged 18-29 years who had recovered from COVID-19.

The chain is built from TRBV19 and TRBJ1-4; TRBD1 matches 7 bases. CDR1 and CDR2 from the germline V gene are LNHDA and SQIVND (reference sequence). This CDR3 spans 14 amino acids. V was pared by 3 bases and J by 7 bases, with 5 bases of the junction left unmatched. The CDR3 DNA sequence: TGTGCCAGTAGTATCAGGGACAGCCCTGAAAAACTGTTTTTT. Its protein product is CASSIRDSPEKLFF. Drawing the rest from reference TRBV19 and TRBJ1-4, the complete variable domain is DGGITQSPKYLFRKEGQNVTLSCEQNLNHDAMYWYRQDPGQGLRLIYYSQIVNDFQKGDIAEGYSVSREKKESFPLTVTSAQKNPTAFYLCASSIRDSPEKLFFGSGTQLSVL.

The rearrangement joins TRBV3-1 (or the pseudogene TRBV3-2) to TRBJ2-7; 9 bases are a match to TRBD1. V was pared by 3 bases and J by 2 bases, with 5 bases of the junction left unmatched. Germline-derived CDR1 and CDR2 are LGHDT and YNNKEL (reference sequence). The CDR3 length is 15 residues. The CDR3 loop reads CASSQWTGAPYEQYF. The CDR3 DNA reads TGTGCCAGCAGCCAGTGGACAGGGGCTCCCTACGAGCAGTACTTC.

Here the CDR3 reads CASSQDGTGGIEAFF. The CDR3 coding sequence is TGTGCCAGCAGCCAAGATGGGACAGGGGGGATCGAAGCTTTCTTT. V is TRBV4-2 and J is TRBJ1-1; 11 nucleotides agree with TRBD1. CDR3 length: 15 amino acids. J gave up 8 bases and V 0 bases, and 5 bases lay outside the gene matches. Germline V gene sequence: CDR1 LGHNA, CDR2 YNFKEQ.

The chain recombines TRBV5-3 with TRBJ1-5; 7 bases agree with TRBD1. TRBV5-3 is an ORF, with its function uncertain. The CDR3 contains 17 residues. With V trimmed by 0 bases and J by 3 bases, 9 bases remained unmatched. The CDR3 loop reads CARSLGPGQEFNQPQHF. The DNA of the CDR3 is TGTGCCAGAAGCTTGGGTCCCGGACAGGAATTCAATCAGCCCCAGCATTTT.

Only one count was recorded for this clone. In DNA form, the CDR3 reads TGTGCCAGCAGCCCAGGGGTGGCCACTGAAGCTTTCTTT. Translation: CASSPGVATEAFF. V and J are TRBV11-2 and TRBJ1-1; possibly TRBD1 for D (6 bases). The V end was cut by 5 bases, the J end by 4 bases, with 11 bases between. The CDR3 totals 13 residues. The V gene's germline CDR1 is SGHAT and CDR2 FQNNGV.

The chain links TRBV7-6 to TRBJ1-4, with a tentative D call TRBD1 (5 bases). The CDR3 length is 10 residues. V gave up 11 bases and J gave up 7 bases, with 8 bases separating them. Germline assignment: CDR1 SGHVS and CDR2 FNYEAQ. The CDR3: CACGGEKLFF. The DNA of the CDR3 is TGTGCCTGCGGGGGTGAAAAACTGTTTTTT.

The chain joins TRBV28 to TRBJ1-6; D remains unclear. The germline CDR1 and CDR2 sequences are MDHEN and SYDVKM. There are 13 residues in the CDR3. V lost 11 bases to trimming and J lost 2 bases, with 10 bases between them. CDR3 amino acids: CAGRDTYNSPLHF. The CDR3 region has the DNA TGTGCCGGCCGGGATACCTATAATTCACCCCTCCACTTT.

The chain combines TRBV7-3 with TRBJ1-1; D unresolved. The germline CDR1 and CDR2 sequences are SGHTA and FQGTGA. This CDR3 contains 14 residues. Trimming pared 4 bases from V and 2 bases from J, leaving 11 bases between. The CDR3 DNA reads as TGTGCCAGCAGCTCCCAGGTTCACAACACTGAAGCTTTCTTT. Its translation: CASSSQVHNTEAFF.

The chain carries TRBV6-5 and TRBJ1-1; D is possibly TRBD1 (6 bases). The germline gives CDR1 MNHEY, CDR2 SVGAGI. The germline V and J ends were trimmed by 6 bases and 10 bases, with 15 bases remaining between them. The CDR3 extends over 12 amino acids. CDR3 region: CASSPGGRIAFF. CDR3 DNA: TGTGCCAGCAGCCCCGGGGGGCGAATAGCTTTCTTT.

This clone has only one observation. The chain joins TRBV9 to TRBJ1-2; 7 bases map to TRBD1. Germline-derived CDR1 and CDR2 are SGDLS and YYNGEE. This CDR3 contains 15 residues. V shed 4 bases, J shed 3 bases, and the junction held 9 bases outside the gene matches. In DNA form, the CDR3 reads TGTGCCAGCAGCCCCTCAGGGGGGCATCACTATGGCTACACCTTC. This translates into CASSPSGGHHYGYTF.

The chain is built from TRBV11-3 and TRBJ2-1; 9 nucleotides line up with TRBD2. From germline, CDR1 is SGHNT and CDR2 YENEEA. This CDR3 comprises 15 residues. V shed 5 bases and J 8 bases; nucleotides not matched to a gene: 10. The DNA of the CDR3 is TGTGCCAGCAGCCCGGGACTAGCAAGAGGCGATGAGCAGTTCTTC. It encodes CASSPGLARGDEQFF.

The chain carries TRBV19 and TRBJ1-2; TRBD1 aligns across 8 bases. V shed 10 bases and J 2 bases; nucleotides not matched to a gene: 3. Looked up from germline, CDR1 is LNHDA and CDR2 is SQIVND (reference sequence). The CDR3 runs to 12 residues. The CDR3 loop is CATGQGNYGYTF. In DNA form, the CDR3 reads TGTGCCACTGGACAGGGCAACTATGGCTACACCTTC.

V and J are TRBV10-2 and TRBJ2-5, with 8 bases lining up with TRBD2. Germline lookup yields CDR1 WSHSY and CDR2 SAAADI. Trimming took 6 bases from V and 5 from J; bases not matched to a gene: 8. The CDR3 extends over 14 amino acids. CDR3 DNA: TGCGCCAGCAGGGGCGGGACTAGAGCTGAGACCCAGTACTTC. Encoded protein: CASRGGTRAETQYF.

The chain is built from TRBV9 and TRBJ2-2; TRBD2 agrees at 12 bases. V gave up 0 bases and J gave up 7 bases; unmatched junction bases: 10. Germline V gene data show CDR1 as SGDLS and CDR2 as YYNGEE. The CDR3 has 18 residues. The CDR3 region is CASSVAPSSGGAYGELFF. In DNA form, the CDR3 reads TGTGCCAGCAGCGTAGCTCCTTCTAGCGGGGGGGCGTACGGGGAGCTGTTTTTT.